A selection of T cell receptor beta chains follows, all from one sample in a study of T cell changes during pregnancy in multiple sclerosis. Measured with immunoSEQ multiplex PCR; TCRdb has only the in-frame clones, and not every one. The data hold roughly 22,000 clones, with around nine tenths observed a single time. Sample: CD4+ T cells from peripheral blood mononuclear cells, taken in the first trimester of pregnancy. The source of these receptors is a female donor in good health, enrolled as a control in a pregnancy study. The CDR3 runs from the conserved cysteine through the conserved F or W. The order of the fields is D gene, clone size, J gene, V gene, CDR3 length, CDR3 protein, CDR3 DNA. A D gene is named only where the DNA matches it firmly. Size tells how often a clone was seen (once, few, many) or the class of an expanded clone, and some rows leave it out.

d_gene: TRBD1
abundance: .
j_gene: TRBJ1-5
v_gene: TRBV10-2
len: 14
CDR3aa: CASRDRASNQPQHF
CDR3nt: TGCGCCAGCAGGGACAGGGCCAGCAATCAGCCCCAGCATTTT

d_gene: .
abundance: .
j_gene: TRBJ1-2
v_gene: TRBV2
len: 12
CDR3aa: CASSESTVGYTF
CDR3nt: TGTGCCAGCAGTGAAAGTACTGTTGGCTACACCTTC

d_gene: .
abundance: .
j_gene: TRBJ1-1
v_gene: TRBV19
len: 18
CDR3aa: CASSIYQGLGGTRQEAFF
CDR3nt: TGTGCCAGTAGTATTTACCAGGGTCTGGGAGGGACCCGGCAAGAAGCTTTCTTT

d_gene: .
abundance: .
j_gene: TRBJ2-7
v_gene: TRBV5-6
len: 13
CDR3aa: CASSFQGSHEQYF
CDR3nt: TGTGCCAGCAGCTTCCAGGGATCCCACGAGCAGTACTTC

d_gene: .
abundance: .
j_gene: TRBJ1-6
v_gene: TRBV5-1
len: 16
CDR3aa: CASSTARGSLSSPLHF
CDR3nt: TGCGCCAGCAGCACCGCACGGGGTTCCCTTAGTTCACCCCTCCACTTT

d_gene: .
abundance: .
j_gene: TRBJ1-4
v_gene: TRBV6-5
len: 14
CDR3aa: CASSPRRPNEKLFF
CDR3nt: TGTGCCAGCAGCCCCCGGCGGCCTAATGAAAAACTGTTTTTT

d_gene: TRBD2
abundance: .
j_gene: TRBJ2-1
v_gene: TRBV4-1
len: 14
CDR3aa: CASGLAGGYNEQFF
CDR3nt: TGCGCCAGCGGTCTAGCGGGAGGATACAATGAGCAGTTCTTC

d_gene: .
abundance: .
j_gene: TRBJ2-5
v_gene: TRBV27
len: 16
CDR3aa: CASSPYPQGKSETQYF
CDR3nt: TGTGCCAGCAGCCCTTACCCCCAGGGCAAATCAGAGACCCAGTACTTC

d_gene: TRBD2
abundance: .
j_gene: TRBJ2-3
v_gene: TRBV13
len: 16
CDR3aa: CASSLRTSGWTDTQYF
CDR3nt: TGTGCCAGCAGCTTAAGGACTAGCGGGTGGACAGATACGCAGTATTTT

d_gene: .
abundance: .
j_gene: TRBJ1-1
v_gene: TRBV4-1
len: 13
CDR3aa: CASSHRMNTEAFF
CDR3nt: TGCGCCAGCAGCCACCGTATGAACACTGAAGCTTTCTTT

d_gene: TRBD2
abundance: .
j_gene: TRBJ2-1
v_gene: TRBV28
len: 18
CDR3aa: CASSLKVRLAVLSNEQFF
CDR3nt: TGTGCCAGCAGTTTAAAGGTTAGGCTAGCGGTTTTGTCAAATGAGCAGTTCTTC

d_gene: TRBD2
abundance: .
j_gene: TRBJ2-1
v_gene: TRBV2
len: 14
CDR3aa: CASRAGGVFNEQFF
CDR3nt: TGTGCCAGCAGGGCGGGGGGCGTCTTCAATGAGCAGTTCTTC

d_gene: .
abundance: .
j_gene: TRBJ1-1
v_gene: TRBV27
len: 13
CDR3aa: CASSFLPLTEAFF
CDR3nt: TGTGCCAGCAGTTTCCTCCCTTTGACTGAAGCTTTCTTT

d_gene: TRBD1
abundance: .
j_gene: TRBJ1-2
v_gene: TRBV10-3
len: 14
CDR3aa: CATSRDRGRYGYTF
CDR3nt: TGTGCCACGTCCCGGGACAGGGGTCGGTATGGCTACACCTTC

d_gene: .
abundance: .
j_gene: TRBJ2-7
v_gene: TRBV6-1
len: 17
CDR3aa: CASSEFGGGASSYEQYF
CDR3nt: TGTGCCAGCAGTGAGTTTGGAGGGGGCGCCTCCTCCTACGAGCAGTACTTC

d_gene: TRBD1
abundance: .
j_gene: TRBJ2-3
v_gene: TRBV19
len: 20
CDR3aa: CASSPRDRGLGLTATYTQYF
CDR3nt: TGTGCCAGTAGCCCCCGGGACAGGGGGCTTGGCCTCACTGCCACATATACGCAGTATTTT

d_gene: .
abundance: .
j_gene: TRBJ1-4
v_gene: TRBV5-1
len: 18
CDR3aa: CASSTKPGGALSNEKLFF
CDR3nt: TGCGCCAGCAGCACCAAACCGGGGGGGGCCCTCAGTAATGAAAAACTGTTTTTT

d_gene: .
abundance: .
j_gene: TRBJ1-2
v_gene: TRBV5-6
len: 14
CDR3aa: CASSGPGHHYGYTF
CDR3nt: TGTGCCAGCAGCGGACCGGGACACCACTATGGCTACACCTTC

d_gene: TRBD1
abundance: few
j_gene: TRBJ2-3
v_gene: TRBV19
len: 14
CDR3aa: CASSSGQGSSGQYF
CDR3nt: TGTGCCAGTAGTTCCGGACAGGGGTCCAGTGGGCAGTATTTT

d_gene: TRBD1
abundance: few
j_gene: TRBJ2-7
v_gene: TRBV19
len: 13
CDR3aa: CASSKGQGGVQYF
CDR3nt: TGTGCCAGTAGTAAGGGACAGGGTGGTGTGCAGTACTTC

d_gene: .
abundance: .
j_gene: TRBJ2-1
v_gene: TRBV18
len: 17
CDR3aa: CASSPQRAQSSYNEQFF
CDR3nt: TGTGCCAGCTCACCTCAGCGGGCTCAAAGCTCCTACAATGAGCAGTTCTTC

d_gene: TRBD2
abundance: .
j_gene: TRBJ2-7
v_gene: TRBV5-1
len: 15
CDR3aa: CASSTGLAETYEQYF
CDR3nt: TGCGCCAGCAGCACCGGACTAGCGGAAACCTACGAGCAGTACTTC

d_gene: .
abundance: .
j_gene: TRBJ1-5
v_gene: TRBV6-5
len: 13
CDR3aa: CASSAELNQPQHF
CDR3nt: TGTGCCAGCAGCGCCGAACTAAATCAGCCCCAGCATTTT

d_gene: .
abundance: .
j_gene: TRBJ2-7
v_gene: TRBV5-1
len: 15
CDR3aa: CASSLGGGREYEQYF
CDR3nt: TGCGCCAGCAGCTTGGGAGGGGGAAGGGAGTACGAGCAGTACTTC

d_gene: TRBD1
abundance: .
j_gene: TRBJ1-5
v_gene: TRBV11-2
len: 14
CDR3aa: CASSTGQGDQPQHF
CDR3nt: TGTGCCAGCAGCACCGGACAGGGAGACCAGCCCCAGCATTTT

d_gene: TRBD1
abundance: .
j_gene: TRBJ1-1
v_gene: TRBV7-3
len: 15
CDR3aa: CASSSGQGLNHEAFF
CDR3nt: TGTGCCAGCAGCTCGGGACAGGGGCTCAATCATGAAGCTTTCTTT

d_gene: .
abundance: .
j_gene: TRBJ2-7
v_gene: TRBV6-7
len: 11
CDR3aa: CASNARYEQYF
CDR3nt: TGTGCCAGCAACGCACGGTACGAGCAGTACTTC

d_gene: TRBD1
abundance: .
j_gene: TRBJ1-2
v_gene: TRBV5-6
len: 14
CDR3aa: CASSPWTGGSGYTF
CDR3nt: TGTGCCAGCAGCCCATGGACAGGGGGCTCTGGCTACACCTTC

d_gene: .
abundance: .
j_gene: TRBJ1-6
v_gene: TRBV2
len: 15
CDR3aa: CASSGRGLSRNILHF
CDR3nt: TGTGCCAGCAGTGGGCGGGGTCTTTCGAGAAATATCCTCCACTTT

d_gene: .
abundance: .
j_gene: TRBJ1-4
v_gene: TRBV5-6
len: 12
CDR3aa: CASSLVEGKLFF
CDR3nt: TGTGCCAGCAGCTTGGTTGAGGGAAAACTGTTTTTT

d_gene: .
abundance: .
j_gene: TRBJ1-1
v_gene: TRBV6-6
len: 11
CDR3aa: CASSLDLEAFF
CDR3nt: TGTGCCAGCAGTTTGGACTTAGAAGCTTTCTTT

d_gene: TRBD2
abundance: .
j_gene: TRBJ2-7
v_gene: TRBV4-1
len: 21
CDR3aa: CASSQEKKRSGSSGRTYEQYF
CDR3nt: TGCGCCAGCAGCCAAGAAAAGAAGCGGTCAGGGTCTAGCGGGAGGACATACGAGCAGTACTTC

d_gene: TRBD1
abundance: once
j_gene: TRBJ1-5
v_gene: TRBV28
len: 15
CDR3aa: CASKGPGQGYQPQHF
CDR3nt: TGTGCCAGCAAAGGACCGGGACAGGGCTATCAGCCCCAGCATTTT

d_gene: TRBD1
abundance: .
j_gene: TRBJ1-5
v_gene: TRBV29-1
len: 13
CDR3aa: CSVADRGSQPQHF
CDR3nt: TGCAGCGTAGCAGACAGGGGATCTCAGCCCCAGCATTTT

d_gene: .
abundance: .
j_gene: TRBJ1-1
v_gene: TRBV2
len: 16
CDR3aa: CASSEGGRRMNTEAFF
CDR3nt: TGTGCCAGCAGTGAAGGGGGCCGGCGGATGAACACTGAAGCTTTCTTT